These 31 T cell receptor beta chains share one sample of origin, sequenced in a study of blood T cell repertoires in COVID-19. The protocol was immunoSEQ multiplex PCR, while the TCRdb copy is restricted to in-frame clones and leaves out a portion. This table holds around 140,000 clones, 81% found once. Sequences were obtained from peripheral blood. The receptors were gathered from a woman in her sixties or seventies with active or convalescent COVID-19.

J is TRBJ1-6 and V is TRBV28, with a weak D call TRBD1 (5 bases). V was pared by 6 bases and J by 7 bases, with 7 bases between. Germline V gene sequence: CDR1 MDHEN, CDR2 SYDVKM. The CDR3 has 12 residues. The CDR3 sequence is CASRAGNSPLHF. CDR3 DNA: TGTGCCAGCAGGGCAGGGAATTCACCCCTCCACTTT.

The chain uses TRBV9 and TRBJ1-1; TRBD1 aligns across 7 bases. Germline values: CDR1 SGDLS, CDR2 YYNGEE. There are 13 residues in the CDR3. V gave up 4 bases and J gave up 8 bases; unmatched junction bases: 8. The CDR3 DNA reads as TGTGCCAGCAGCATCCGGGACAGCTCAGAAGCTTTCTTT. Its translation is CASSIRDSSEAFF.

V is TRBV7-2 and J is TRBJ2-7, with 16 bases lining up with TRBD2. Germline CDR1 is SGHTA and CDR2 is FQGNSA. Trimming took 5 bases from V and 3 from J; bases not matched to a gene: 4. The CDR3 runs to 16 residues. The CDR3 spells CASSPGLAGGVYEQYF. CDR3 coding DNA: TGTGCCAGCAGCCCGGGACTAGCGGGAGGGGTCTACGAGCAGTACTTC.

CDR3 DNA: TGTGCCAGCAGCACAGGACTAGCGGGAGGCAGAGATACGCAGTATTTT. Its protein product is CASSTGLAGGRDTQYF. J is TRBJ2-3 and V is TRBV9; 14 bases line up with TRBD2. Losses at the gene ends were 4 bases for V and 5 bases for J; bases not matched to a gene: 6. Germline V gene sequence: CDR1 SGDLS, CDR2 YYNGEE. This CDR3 region has 16 residues.

The V call is TRBV4-1, the J call TRBJ2-1; 7 positions agree with TRBD2. The CDR3 spans 14 residues. Germline V lookup: CDR1 MGHRA, CDR2 YSYEKL. V shed 0 bases and J 7 bases; nucleotides not matched to a gene: 3. The CDR3 DNA reads TGCGCCAGCAGCCAAGATATGGGACTAAATGAGCAGTTCTTC. It translates to CASSQDMGLNEQFF.

The gene calls are TRBV6-6 and TRBJ1-5, with TRBD1 matching 8 bases. The CDR3 consists of 14 residues. The germline V gene encodes CDR1 MNHNY and CDR2 SVGAGI (reference sequence). V shed 2 bases, J shed 6 bases, and the junction held 3 bases outside the gene matches. The CDR3 DNA is TGTGCCAGCAGTTACCCAGACAGGGGTCAGCCCCAGCATTTT. The encoded protein is CASSYPDRGQPQHF.

The sample holds one count of this clone. V is TRBV7-6 and J is TRBJ1-1; the D gene is possibly TRBD1 (5 bases). This CDR3 has 13 amino acids. V lost 5 bases and J lost 2, with 9 bases in between. Germline V CDR1 and CDR2: SGHVS, FNYEAQ. The CDR3 DNA reads TGTGCCAGCAGCCTGACAGTTAACACTGAAGCTTTCTTT. This translates into CASSLTVNTEAFF. The full variable domain, completed using reference TRBV7-6 and TRBJ1-1, is GAGVSQSPRYKVTKRGQDVALRCDPISGHVSLYWYRQALGQGPEFLTYFNYEAQQDKSGLPNDRFSAERPEGSISTLTIQRTEQRDSAMYRCASSLTVNTEAFFGQGTRLTVV.

V gene TRBV6-5 combines with J gene TRBJ2-5; TRBD2 matches 12 bases. The V segment lost 6 bases and the J segment 5 bases; nucleotides outside the gene matches: 4. Germline V gene lookup returns CDR1 MNHEY and CDR2 SVGAGI. The CDR3 sequence is 14 residues long. The chain's CDR3 is CASRTSGSLETQYF. CDR3 coding DNA: TGTGCCAGCAGGACTAGCGGGAGTTTGGAGACCCAGTACTTC.

This chain uses TRBV6-1 with TRBJ1-3, with 7 bases identical to TRBD1. The CDR3 consists of 16 residues. Germline trimming cut 2 bases from V and 0 bases from J; bases unmatched to any gene: 4. The germline V gene encodes CDR1 MNHNS and CDR2 SASEGT. The CDR3 bases are TGTGCCAGCAGTGAATATAGGGGGCTCTCTGGAAACACCATATATTTT. It yields the protein CASSEYRGLSGNTIYF.

The chain has TRBV24-1 and TRBJ2-3, with D perhaps TRBD1 (5 bases). This CDR3 has 14 amino acids. Germline assignment: CDR1 KGHDR and CDR2 SFDVKD. The V end lost 5 bases, the J end lost 2 bases, and 10 bases lay between the germline ends. The CDR3 sequence: CATSGGGSTDTQYF. The CDR3, as DNA: TGTGCCACCAGTGGGGGCGGATCCACAGATACGCAGTATTTT.

The rearrangement joins TRBV7-3 to TRBJ2-7; possible D gene TRBD1, 6 bases. Germline assignment: CDR1 SGHTA and CDR2 FQGTGA. Between the trimmed V and J ends, which lost 5 bases and 6 bases, there was a span of 14 bases. The CDR3 length is 13 residues. CDR3 in DNA: TGTGCCAGCAGCAGGGACACCTTAGGCGAGCAGTACTTC. Residues: CASSRDTLGEQYF.

The chain recombines TRBV5-1 with TRBJ2-2, with 10 bases lining up with TRBD2. Germline trimming cut 7 bases from V and 2 bases from J; bases unmatched to any gene: 5. The length of the CDR3 is 15 residues. Looked up from germline, CDR1 is SGHRS and CDR2 is YFSETQ. Here the CDR3 DNA reads TGCGCCAGCGAGCGGGGGGGCACAAACACCGGGGAGCTGTTTTTT. Its protein product is CASERGGTNTGELFF.

V gene TRBV5-4 combines with J gene TRBJ1-2; 8 nucleotides line up with TRBD1. This CDR3 has 15 amino acids. In germline, CDR1 is SGHNT, CDR2 YYREEE (reference sequence). V shed 4 bases, J shed 1 base, and the junction held 6 bases outside the gene matches. Here the CDR3 reads CASSGTQGGNYGYTF. CDR3 nucleotide sequence: TGTGCCAGCAGCGGAACACAGGGGGGTAACTATGGCTACACCTTC.

This rearrangement joins TRBV6-2 or TRBV6-3 to TRBJ1-2; 10 bases agree with TRBD1. Germline CDR1 MNHEY, CDR2 SVGEGT. The trim removed 2 bases at V and 8 bases at J, leaving 17 bases unmatched. The length of the CDR3 is 18 residues. Here the CDR3 DNA reads TGTGCCAGCAGTTACCTCGGCCCTTCGTCGACAGGGGGCAAAGGCTACACCTTC. The encoded protein is CASSYLGPSSTGGKGYTF.

Only a few counts were recorded for this clone. In nucleotides, the CDR3 is TGTGCCAGCAGCTTAGTAGGATACGGGTACACAGATACGCAGTATTTT. This encodes CASSLVGYGYTDTQYF. This chain joins TRBV7-2 and TRBJ2-3; no definite D call. CDR3 length: 16 amino acids. V shed 1 base and J shed 2 bases, with 13 bases lying between them. Looked up from germline, CDR1 is SGHTA and CDR2 is FQGNSA.

Comments on this clone: Relative to the germline gene, one junction end is altered; a read error may explain this. The chain uses TRBV7-2 and TRBJ2-7, with a tentative D call TRBD1 (5 bases). Germline V gene lookup returns CDR1 SGHTA and CDR2 FQGNSA. There are 11 residues in the CDR3. The CDR3 DNA follows: TGTGCCAGCAGCTCAAACAGGCGAGTGGACTTC. This encodes CASSSNRRVDF.

The chain joins TRBV11-3 to TRBJ2-6; no firm D call. Trimming stripped 1 base from V and 0 bases from J, with 7 bases between. The CDR3 totals 16 residues. Germline V gene lookup returns CDR1 SGHNT and CDR2 YENEEA. CDR3 sequence reads: CASSLGYGSGANVLTF. For the CDR3, the DNA is TGTGCCAGCAGCTTAGGGTACGGCTCTGGGGCCAACGTCCTGACTTTC. The whole variable domain, filled in from reference TRBV11-3 and TRBJ2-6, reads EAGVVQSPRYKIIEKKQPVAFWCNPISGHNTLYWYLQNLGQGPELLIRYENEEAVDDSQLPKDRFSAERLKGVDSTLKIQPAELGDSAVYLCASSLGYGSGANVLTFGAGSRLTVL.

The V gene is TRBV6-4, the J gene TRBJ2-3; 10 nucleotides match TRBD2. This CDR3 contains 17 residues. The germline gives CDR1 MRHNA, CDR2 SNTAGT. The J segment lost 3 bases and the V segment lost 0 bases, leaving 6 bases of the junction unmatched. The CDR3, as DNA: TGTGCCAGCAGTGACTCGGGGCTAGCGGGGGCAACAGATACGCAGTATTTT. It codes for CASSDSGLAGATDTQYF.

This clone has only a few counts. The chain is built from TRBV9 and TRBJ1-1, with D uncertain. V lost 0 bases and J 1 base, leaving 4 bases between the germline ends. The germline V gene encodes CDR1 SGDLS and CDR2 YYNGEE. This CDR3 is 13 amino acids long. The CDR3 DNA follows: TGTGCCAGCAGCGTAGGGCCGAACACTGAAGCTTTCTTT. It specifies CASSVGPNTEAFF. The whole variable domain, remainder taken from reference TRBV9 and TRBJ1-1, is DSGVTQTPKHLITATGQRVTLRCSPRSGDLSVYWYQQSLDQGLQFLIQYYNGEERAKGNILERFSAQQFPDLHSELNLSSLELGDSALYFCASSVGPNTEAFFGQGTRLTVV.

This chain links TRBV28 with TRBJ2-7, with TRBD2 matching 7 bases. This CDR3 spans 14 amino acids. Per germline, CDR1 MDHEN and CDR2 SYDVKM. V lost 6 bases, J lost 0 bases, and 5 bases stayed unmatched. CDR3 residues: CASRKGGSSYEQYF. CDR3 coding DNA: TGTGCCAGCAGGAAAGGCGGGAGCTCCTACGAGCAGTACTTC.

The chain is built from TRBV28 and TRBJ1-3; D may be TRBD1 (5 bases). CDR1 and CDR2 (germline): MDHEN, SYDVKM. The V and J ends lost 6 bases and 3 bases respectively, with 15 bases between them. The CDR3 runs 15 residues. This CDR3 is CASSLGGASGNTIYF. In nucleotides, the CDR3 is TGTGCCAGCAGCCTAGGTGGGGCTAGTGGAAACACCATATATTTT. Combining the CDR3 with reference TRBV28 and TRBJ1-3 gives the whole variable domain DVKVTQSSRYLVKRTGEKVFLECVQDMDHENMFWYRQDPGLGLRLIYFSYDVKMKEKGDIPEGYSVSREKKERFSLILESASTNQTSMYLCASSLGGASGNTIYFGEGSWLTVV.

The chain has TRBV4-1 and TRBJ1-2; D ambiguous. V dropped 1 base and J dropped 0 bases, with 18 bases sitting between them. Germline CDR1 is MGHRA and CDR2 is YSYEKL. This CDR3 is built from 18 residues. Here the CDR3 reads CASSQAGGYLLTNYGYTF. CDR3 coding DNA: TGCGCCAGCAGCCAAGCAGGAGGATATCTGTTAACTAACTATGGCTACACCTTC.

The CDR3 DNA is TGTGCCAGTAGTAAAGATCCTGTCTATGGCTACACCTTC. Translation: CASSKDPVYGYTF. The chain combines TRBV19 with TRBJ1-2, with D uncertain. Trimming took 4 bases from V and 4 from J, leaving 10 bases between them. CDR1 LNHDA and CDR2 SQIVND come from the germline V gene (reference sequence). The CDR3 contains 13 residues. The full variable domain, rest sourced from reference TRBV19 and TRBJ1-2, is DGGITQSPKYLFRKEGQNVTLSCEQNLNHDAMYWYRQDPGQGLRLIYYSQIVNDFQKGDIAEGYSVSREKKESFPLTVTSAQKNPTAFYLCASSKDPVYGYTFGSGTRLTVV.

The rearrangement links TRBV11-2 to TRBJ1-6; TRBD1 matches at 8 bases. This CDR3 spans 15 amino acids. Looked up from germline, CDR1 is SGHAT and CDR2 is FQNNGV. V gave up 2 bases and J gave up 9 bases; unmatched junction bases: 6. CDR3 protein: CASSLRGQGTSPLHF. The CDR3 coding sequence is TGTGCCAGCAGCTTAAGAGGACAGGGTACTTCACCCCTCCACTTT. Complete variable domain (other parts from reference TRBV11-2 and TRBJ1-6): EAGVAQSPRYKIIEKRQSVAFWCNPISGHATLYWYQQILGQGPKLLIQFQNNGVVDDSQLPKDRFSAERLKGVDSTLKIQPAKLEDSAVYLCASSLRGQGTSPLHFGNGTRLTVT.

J is TRBJ1-1 and V is TRBV30; D not certain. This CDR3 contains 13 residues. Germline assignment: CDR1 GTSNPN and CDR2 SVGIG (reference sequence). Trimming pared 4 bases from V and 5 bases from J, leaving 14 bases between. CDR3: CAWTTSGVTEAFF. CDR3 nucleotides: TGTGCCTGGACCACTTCTGGAGTTACTGAAGCTTTCTTT.

This clone was observed once. The V gene is TRBV6-2 or TRBV6-3, the J gene TRBJ1-1, with D possibly TRBD1 on 5 matching bases. The germline gives CDR1 MNHEY, CDR2 SVGEGT. Deletions cut 6 bases from V and 0 bases from J, with 14 bases between. The CDR3 covers 15 residues. The CDR3 spells CASSQATVMNTEAFF. For the CDR3, the DNA is TGTGCCAGCAGCCAAGCGACAGTAATGAACACTGAAGCTTTCTTT.

V is TRBV15 and J is TRBJ1-2, with D possibly being TRBD1 (6 bases). This CDR3 has 14 amino acids. Germline V gene sequence: CDR1 LNHNV, CDR2 YYDKDF (reference sequence). The ends were cut back, 1 base at V and 4 bases at J, with 10 bases in the middle. The CDR3 DNA is TGTGCCACCAGCAGAGGAGGACAGTTCTATGGCTACACCTTC. It is translated as CATSRGGQFYGYTF.

The chain recombines TRBV7-2 with TRBJ2-1; TRBD1 agrees at 8 bases. Per germline, CDR1 SGHTA and CDR2 FQGNSA. Unmatched junction bases numbered 14, after V lost 4 bases and J lost 6 bases. This CDR3 is 17 amino acids long. The CDR3 loop reads CASSYWTGYIIANEQFF. The CDR3 region has the DNA TGTGCCAGCAGCTATTGGACAGGGTATATTATAGCCAATGAGCAGTTCTTC. The full variable domain, with the rest looked up from reference TRBV7-2 and TRBJ2-1, is GAGVSQSPSNKVTEKGKDVELRCDPISGHTALYWYRQSLGQGLEFLIYFQGNSAPDKSGLPSDRFSAERTGGSVSTLTIQRTQQEDSAVYLCASSYWTGYIIANEQFFGPGTRLTVL.

The genes are TRBV14 and TRBJ2-1; TRBD1 matches 9 bases. The germline gives CDR1 SGHDN, CDR2 FVKESK. The trim removed 0 bases at V and 9 bases at J, leaving 9 bases unmatched. The CDR3 is 16 residues long. The DNA of the CDR3 is TGTGCCAGCAGCCAAGATTTCCGACAGGGGGTTGGTGAGCAGTTCTTC. It yields the protein CASSQDFRQGVGEQFF.

This clone was detected a few times. The V call is TRBV6-2 or TRBV6-3, the J call TRBJ2-5; 8 bases are shared with TRBD2. The germline gives CDR1 MNHEY, CDR2 SVGEGT. The CDR3 contains 14 residues. Trimming cost V 5 bases and J 5 bases; bases outside gene matches: 7. This chain's CDR3 is CASSPGGGSETQYF. In nucleotides, the CDR3 is TGTGCCAGCAGTCCCGGCGGGGGGTCGGAGACCCAGTACTTC.

The V and J genes are TRBV6-2 or TRBV6-3 and TRBJ2-7; D call uncertain. The CDR3 sequence is 13 residues long. CDR1 MNHEY and CDR2 SVGEGT come from the germline V gene. Trimming cost V 4 bases and J 3 bases, with 10 bases left between them. CDR3 sequence (DNA): TGTGCCAGCAGTTCCTTATCCCGCTACGAGCAGTACGTC. Its translation is CASSSLSRYEQYV.